Below, 25 T cell receptor beta chains from the same sample are listed, as sequenced in a study of T cells in Graves' hyperthyroidism and ophthalmopathy. It was RNA transcripts that yielded the amplified TCR beta CDR3 regions. With the HTBI primer set, the TCR CDR3 went through a first round of RT-PCR. Each CDR3 protein is one row after TCRdb ran MiXCR on the multiplex PCR reads. The sample carries about 510,000 distinct CDR3 sequences, around 50% recorded once. The sequenced material came from peripheral blood or thyroid tissue (not recorded which). The receptors originated from an adult woman with Graves' disease, either hyperthyroidism or ophthalmopathy (not recorded which).

J is TRBJ1-3 and V is TRBV7-6; no firm D call. Germline CDR1 and CDR2: SGHVS and FNYEAQ. This CDR3 is built from 18 residues. Trimming removed 1 base from V and 0 bases from J, with 16 bases in between. CDR3 coding DNA: TGTGCCAGCAGCTTAGATTATCCAGACCGAAACTCTGGAAACACCATATATTTT. Translated: CASSLDYPDRNSGNTIYF.

In its sample, this clonotype was seen a few times. Germline is not matched at one junction end, which may reflect a read error. V gene TRBV29-1 combines with J gene TRBJ2-7; 11 bases are shared with TRBD1. The CDR3 consists of 14 residues. Per germline, CDR1 SQVTM and CDR2 ANQGSEA. The CDR3 is CGVSDRGHPYEQYF. The CDR3 DNA sequence: TGCGGCGTCTCGGACAGGGGGCACCCCTACGAGCAGTACTTC.

This chain links TRBV6-6 with TRBJ1-3; D call uncertain. CDR1 and CDR2 (germline): MNHNY, SVGAGI (reference sequence). CDR3 length: 13 amino acids. V lost 2 bases to trimming and J lost 4 bases, with 6 bases between them. CDR3 coding DNA: TGTGCCAGCAGTTACGAAGTGGGAAACACCATATATTTT. This sequence encodes CASSYEVGNTIYF.

CDR3 sequence: CSAGLLGGETQYF. Here the CDR3 DNA reads TGCAGTGCTGGGCTCTTGGGGGGAGAGACCCAGTACTTC. The chain is built from TRBV20-1 and TRBJ2-5; maybe TRBD2 (6 bases). Germline CDR1 is DFQATT and CDR2 is SNEGSKA (reference sequence). The CDR3 length is 13 residues. Deletions cut 5 bases from V and 4 bases from J, with 14 bases between.

At least ten counts were recorded for this clonotype. V is TRBV6-6 and J is TRBJ2-5, with D perhaps assigned TRBD1 or TRBD2 (5 bases each). This CDR3 region has 17 residues. CDR1 MNHNY and CDR2 SVGAGI come from the germline V gene (reference sequence). Deletions cut 1 base from V and 2 bases from J, with 17 bases between. The DNA of the CDR3 is TGTGCCAGCAGTTACTATTACGGGACGTCTCCTCAAGAGACCCAGTACTTC. Translation: CASSYYYGTSPQETQYF.

This clonotype was observed a single time. V is TRBV7-8 and J is TRBJ2-5; the D is unclear. This CDR3 region has 11 residues. The germline CDR1 and CDR2 sequences are SGHVS and FQNEAQ. Trimming removed 5 bases at V and 5 bases at J, with 6 bases between. CDR3 sequence: CASSTPETQYF. The CDR3 region has the DNA TGTGCCAGCAGCACCCCGGAGACCCAGTACTTC. Using reference TRBV7-8 and TRBJ2-5 for the parts outside the CDR3, the full variable domain is GAGVSQSPRYKVAKRGQDVALRCDPISGHVSLFWYQQALGQGPEFLTYFQNEAQLDKSGLPSDRFFAERPEGSVSTLKIQRTQQEDSAVYLCASSTPETQYFGPGTRLLVL.

V gene TRBV7-9 combines with J gene TRBJ2-5, with TRBD1 identical over 9 bases. V lost 5 bases to trimming and J lost 5 bases; unmatched junction nucleotides: 9. Looked up from germline, CDR1 is SEHNR and CDR2 is FQNEAQ (reference sequence). The CDR3 contains 15 residues. CDR3 loop: CASSPGDRARETQYF. The DNA of the CDR3 is TGTGCCAGCAGCCCAGGGGACAGGGCTCGGGAGACCCAGTACTTC.

This clonotype was seen ten or more times. This sequence joins TRBV11-2 and TRBJ2-2; 7 nucleotides align to TRBD2. The CDR3 runs to 14 residues. Germline V gene lookup returns CDR1 SGHAT and CDR2 FQNNGV. The junction had 4 bases not matched to a gene; V was cut back by 7 bases and J by 2 bases. The CDR3 nucleotides read TGTGCCAGCACCCTGGGACTAAACACCGGGGAGCTGTTTTTT. This encodes CASTLGLNTGELFF.

The genes are TRBV6-6 and TRBJ2-5; D perhaps matches TRBD1 (7 bases). With 3 bases removed from V and 5 bases from J, the gap between germline ends came to 16 bases. The CDR3 has 15 amino acids. Germline loops: CDR1 MNHNY, CDR2 SVGAGI (reference sequence). This chain's CDR3 is CASSYEGGGLETQYF. DNA for the CDR3: TGTGCCAGCAGTTATGAAGGAGGGGGCTTGGAGACCCAGTACTTC.

The table lists this clonotype with many counts. J is TRBJ2-2 and V is TRBV20-1, with D maybe TRBD2 (5 bases). V shed 6 bases and J shed 1 base, with 6 bases lying between them. CDR3 size: 12 residues. Germline CDR1 reads DFQATT; CDR2 reads SNEGSKA (reference sequence). CDR3 in DNA: TGCAGTGCAGGGAGGAACACCGGGGAGCTGTTTTTT. This codes for CSAGRNTGELFF.

This clonotype was counted many times. This chain links TRBV20-1 with TRBJ1-5; a possible D gene is TRBD1 (6 bases). Trimming took off 3 bases at V and 4 bases at J, with 16 bases between the two ends. Germline V gene data show CDR1 as DFQATT and CDR2 as SNEGSKA (reference sequence). The CDR3 totals 15 residues. The CDR3 loop is CSASRGGAYNQPQHF. Written as DNA, the CDR3 is TGCAGTGCTAGTCGCGGGGGGGCCTATAATCAGCCCCAGCATTTT.

The gene calls are TRBV7-9 and TRBJ2-5, with TRBD1 identical over 7 bases. V was pared by 5 bases and J by 1 base, with 4 bases of the junction left unmatched. The CDR3 consists of 14 residues. CDR1 is SEHNR and CDR2 is FQNEAQ in the germline V gene (reference sequence). The CDR3 coding sequence is TGTGCCAGCAGCCAGACAGGGCCCCAAGAGACCCAGTACTTC. It yields the protein CASSQTGPQETQYF. Variable domain in full (rest from reference TRBV7-9 and TRBJ2-5): DTGVSQNPRHKITKRGQNVTFRCDPISEHNRLYWYRQTLGQGPEFLTYFQNEAQLEKSRLLSDRFSAERPKGSFSTLEIQRTEQGDSAMYLCASSQTGPQETQYFGPGTRLLVL.

This clonotype was found a few times. The chain has TRBV25-1 and TRBJ2-5; 10 bases match TRBD1. V lost 2 bases, J lost 5 bases, and 2 bases stayed unmatched. Per the germline V gene, CDR1 is MGHDK and CDR2 is SYGVNS. This CDR3 has 14 amino acids. CDR3 sequence (DNA): TGTGCCAGCAGTGAAGGGACAGGGGCCGAGACCCAGTACTTC. This translates into CASSEGTGAETQYF.

This clonotype was seen repeatedly, ten times or more. The rearrangement joins TRBV20-1 to TRBJ1-1; 7 bases match TRBD1. Germline CDR1 is DFQATT and CDR2 is SNEGSKA (reference sequence). The CDR3 extends over 14 amino acids. After removal of 6 bases from V and 4 bases from J, the junction contained 11 bases not matched to a gene. CDR3 sequence: CSAVHRGRGTEAFF. The DNA of the CDR3 is TGCAGTGCGGTTCACAGGGGCCGGGGCACTGAAGCTTTCTTT.

This chain joins TRBV4-3 and TRBJ1-5, with D maybe TRBD1 (5 bases). The germline V gene encodes CDR1 LGHNA and CDR2 YSLEER. The CDR3 runs to 16 residues. The V end lost 0 bases, the J end lost 11 bases, and 20 bases lay between the germline ends. For the CDR3, the DNA is TGCGCCAGCAGCCAAGATGGCGACAGCGAAGTGGAGACCCAGCATTTT. Protein sequence: CASSQDGDSEVETQHF.

The genes are TRBV19 and TRBJ1-1, with TRBD1 as a possible D gene (5 bases). V was cut by 1 base and J by 1 base, with 7 bases left in between. CDR3 length equals 14 residues. In germline, CDR1 is LNHDA, CDR2 SQIVND (reference sequence). The CDR3, as DNA: TGTGCCAGTAGTATAGTAGGGACGAACACTGAAGCTTTCTTT. It translates to CASSIVGTNTEAFF.

This clonotype was observed at least ten times. The J gene is TRBJ1-1, the V gene TRBV4-2; 8 nucleotides line up with TRBD1. Germline CDR1 is LGHNA and CDR2 is YNFKEQ. The CDR3 is 16 amino acids. V lost 0 bases, J lost 5 bases, and 8 bases stayed unmatched. The DNA for the CDR3 is TGTGCCAGCAGCCAAGATGGCCACAGGGGGGGGACTGAAGCTTTCTTT. Its translation: CASSQDGHRGGTEAFF.

This clonotype has only a few counts. This chain uses TRBV6-5 with TRBJ1-4; maybe TRBD1 (5 bases). The CDR3 covers 15 residues. Per germline, CDR1 MNHEY and CDR2 SVGAGI. Trimming left V 0 bases short and J 7 bases short, with 12 bases between. Here the CDR3 reads CASSYSWTSSEKLFF. CDR3 nucleotide sequence: TGTGCCAGCAGTTACTCTTGGACATCGAGTGAAAAACTGTTTTTT.

The chain is built from TRBV20-1 and TRBJ1-2, with TRBD1 identical over 8 bases. The trim removed 6 bases at V and 4 bases at J, leaving 13 bases unmatched. The CDR3 loop spans 15 amino acids. CDR1 DFQATT and CDR2 SNEGSKA come from the germline V gene (reference sequence). The CDR3 loop is CSARQGQGILYGYTF. The CDR3 nucleotides are TGCAGTGCACGACAGGGGCAGGGCATCCTCTATGGCTACACCTTC.

This clonotype was recorded many times. The chain recombines TRBV9 with TRBJ2-7, with 9 bases matching TRBD2. CDR1 is SGDLS and CDR2 is YYNGEE in the germline V gene. CDR3 length: 14 residues. J gave up 3 bases and V 4 bases, and 5 bases lay outside the gene matches. The CDR3 DNA is TGTGCCAGCAGCCCGAGCGGGGGGTACTACGAGCAGTACTTC. It is translated as CASSPSGGYYEQYF.

This sequence joins TRBV7-9 and TRBJ1-2; D is ambiguous. The CDR3 runs 13 residues. Germline CDR1 is SEHNR and CDR2 is FQNEAQ (reference sequence). Trimming stripped 2 bases from V and 2 bases from J, with 6 bases between. CDR3 sequence reads: CASSLHGNYGYTF. In DNA, the CDR3 is TGTGCCAGCAGCTTACACGGGAACTATGGCTACACCTTC.

The chain carries TRBV2 and TRBJ1-6; 7 nucleotides line up with TRBD1. Germline loops: CDR1 SNHLY, CDR2 FYNNEI. The J segment lost 7 bases and the V segment lost 11 bases, leaving 5 bases of the junction unmatched. This CDR3 region has 12 residues. In DNA, the CDR3 is TGTGCCGACAGGGTGAGGAATTCACCCCTCCACTTT. It codes for CADRVRNSPLHF.

This chain connects TRBV5-1 to TRBJ2-6; D uncertain. This CDR3 has 18 residues. Germline V CDR1 and CDR2: SGHRS, YFSETQ. The ends were cut back, 0 bases at V and 1 base at J, with 14 bases in the middle. The CDR3 coding sequence is TGCGCCAGCAGCTTGGCCTCCCCAAGAGCGTCTGGGGCCAACGTCCTGACTTTC. It encodes CASSLASPRASGANVLTF.

The genes are TRBV6-1 and TRBJ2-5; no firm D call. There are 11 residues in the CDR3. Germline V CDR1 and CDR2: MNHNS, SASEGT. V lost 6 bases and J 7 bases, leaving 9 bases between the germline ends. The CDR3: CASSAVATQYF. The CDR3 DNA reads TGTGCCAGCAGCGCCGTGGCGACCCAGTACTTC.

This clonotype appeared many times. CDR3 residues: CASSLWTSGRSETQYF. CDR3 sequence (DNA): TGTGCCAGTAGTCTTTGGACTAGCGGGAGAAGTGAGACCCAGTACTTC. This chain joins TRBV19 and TRBJ2-5, with 13 bases lining up with TRBD2. After removal of 5 bases from V and 5 bases from J, the junction contained 8 bases not matched to a gene. Germline V CDR1 and CDR2: LNHDA, SQIVND (reference sequence). This CDR3 contains 16 residues.